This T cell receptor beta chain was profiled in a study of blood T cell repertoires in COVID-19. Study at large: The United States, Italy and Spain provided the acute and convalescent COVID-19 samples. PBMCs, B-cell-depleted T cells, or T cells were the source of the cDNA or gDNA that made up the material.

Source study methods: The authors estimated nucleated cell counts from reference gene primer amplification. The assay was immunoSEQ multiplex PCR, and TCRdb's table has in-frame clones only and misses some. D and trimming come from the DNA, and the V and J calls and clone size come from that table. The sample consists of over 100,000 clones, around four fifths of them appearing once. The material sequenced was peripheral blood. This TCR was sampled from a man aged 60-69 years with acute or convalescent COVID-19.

CDR3 loop: CASSLGFGASGSYEQFF. CDR3 bases: TGTGCCAGCAGCTTAGGTTTTGGGGCTAGCGGGAGTTATGAGCAGTTCTTC. The chain has TRBV7-9 and TRBJ2-1; 10 nucleotides agree with TRBD2. V was clipped by 1 base and J by 8 bases; unmatched bases: 11. Germline lookup yields CDR1 SEHNR and CDR2 FQNEAQ (reference sequence). CDR3 size: 17 residues.